This T cell receptor beta chain was recovered during a study of T cell responses to AZD1222 COVID-19 vaccine. CDR1 is SQVTM, CDR2 ANQGSEA, per germline. V lost 4 bases, J lost 2 bases, and 8 bases lay in between. The CDR3 runs 12 residues. Generated by immunoSEQ multiplex PCR, the TCRdb table keeps only in-frame clones and is missing some. The data hold about 79,000 clones, with around 90% observed a single time. Study-wide results and caveats: Sampling that yielded the repertoires occurred only after the peak T cell response. Vaccine-associated CD4 TCRs ranged over spike, dominating at 160-218 and 743-854. The sample set comprised mostly white British donors with more females, and clonal diversity was possibly underestimated. Just a handful of people given AZD1222 tested seropositive at baseline.

Remarks on this clone: Its antigen remains unidentified.

Material: peripheral blood, obtained on day 0 of MenACWY control vaccination. V is TRBV29-1 and J is TRBJ2-5, with D maybe TRBD2 (6 bases). The source of this sequence is an adult in good health. The CDR3: CSVGGGQETQYF. The CDR3 DNA sequence: TGCAGCGTTGGCGGAGGGCAAGAGACCCAGTACTTC.